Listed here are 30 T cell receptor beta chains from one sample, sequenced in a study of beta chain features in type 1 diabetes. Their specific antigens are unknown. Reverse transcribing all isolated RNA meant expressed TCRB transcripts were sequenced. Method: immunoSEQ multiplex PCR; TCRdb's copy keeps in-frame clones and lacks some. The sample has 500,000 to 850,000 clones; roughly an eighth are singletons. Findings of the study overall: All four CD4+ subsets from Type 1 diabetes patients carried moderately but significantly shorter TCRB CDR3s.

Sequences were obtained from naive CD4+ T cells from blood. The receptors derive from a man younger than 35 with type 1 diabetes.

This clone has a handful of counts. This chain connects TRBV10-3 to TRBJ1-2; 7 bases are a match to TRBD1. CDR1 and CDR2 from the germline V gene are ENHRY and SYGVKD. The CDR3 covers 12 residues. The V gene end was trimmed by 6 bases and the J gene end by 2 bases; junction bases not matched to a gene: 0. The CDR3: CAIRGQNYGYTF. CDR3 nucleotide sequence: TGTGCCATCAGGGGACAGAACTATGGCTACACCTTC.

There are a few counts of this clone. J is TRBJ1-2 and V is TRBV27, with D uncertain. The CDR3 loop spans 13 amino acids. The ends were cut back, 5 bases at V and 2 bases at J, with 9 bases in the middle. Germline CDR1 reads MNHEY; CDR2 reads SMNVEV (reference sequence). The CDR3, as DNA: TGTGCCAGCAGTCCTGTGTCGAACTATGGCTACACCTTC. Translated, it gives CASSPVSNYGYTF.

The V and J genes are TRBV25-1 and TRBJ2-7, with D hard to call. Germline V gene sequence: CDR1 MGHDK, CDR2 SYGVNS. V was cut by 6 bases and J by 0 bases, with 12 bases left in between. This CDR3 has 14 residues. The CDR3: CASSPSATSYEQYF. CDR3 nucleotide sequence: TGTGCCAGCAGCCCCTCGGCGACCTCCTACGAGCAGTACTTC.

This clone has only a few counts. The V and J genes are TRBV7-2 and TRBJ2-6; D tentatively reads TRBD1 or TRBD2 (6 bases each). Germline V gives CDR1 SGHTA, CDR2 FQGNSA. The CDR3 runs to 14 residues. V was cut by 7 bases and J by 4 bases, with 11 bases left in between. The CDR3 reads CASTYGGGANVLTF. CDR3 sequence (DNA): TGTGCCAGCACCTACGGGGGCGGGGCCAACGTCCTGACTTTC.

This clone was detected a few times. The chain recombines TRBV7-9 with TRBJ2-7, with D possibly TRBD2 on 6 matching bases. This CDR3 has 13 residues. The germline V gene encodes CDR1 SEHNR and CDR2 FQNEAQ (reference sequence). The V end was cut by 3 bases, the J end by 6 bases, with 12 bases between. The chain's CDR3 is CASSFSGGVEQYF. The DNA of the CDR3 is TGTGCCAGCAGCTTTTCAGGAGGGGTCGAGCAGTACTTC.

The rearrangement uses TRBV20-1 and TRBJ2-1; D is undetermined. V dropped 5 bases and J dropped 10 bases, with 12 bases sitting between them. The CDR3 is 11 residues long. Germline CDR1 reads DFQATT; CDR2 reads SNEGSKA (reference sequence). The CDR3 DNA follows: TGCAGTGCTGACCGTTGGCGGGAGCAGTTCTTC. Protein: CSADRWREQFF.

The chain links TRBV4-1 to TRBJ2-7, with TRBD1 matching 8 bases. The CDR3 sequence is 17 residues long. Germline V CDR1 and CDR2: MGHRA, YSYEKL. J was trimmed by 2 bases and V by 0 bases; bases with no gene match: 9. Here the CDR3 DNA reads TGCGCCAGCAGCCAAGATCTATCAGACAGGGGAACCTACGAGCAGTACTTC. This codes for CASSQDLSDRGTYEQYF.

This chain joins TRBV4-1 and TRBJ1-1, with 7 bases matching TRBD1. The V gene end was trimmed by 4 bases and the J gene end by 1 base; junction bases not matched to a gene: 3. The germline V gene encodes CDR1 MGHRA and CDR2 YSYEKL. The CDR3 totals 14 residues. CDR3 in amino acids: CASSPRDRNTEAFF. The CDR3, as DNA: TGCGCCAGCAGCCCCCGGGACAGGAACACTGAAGCTTTCTTT.

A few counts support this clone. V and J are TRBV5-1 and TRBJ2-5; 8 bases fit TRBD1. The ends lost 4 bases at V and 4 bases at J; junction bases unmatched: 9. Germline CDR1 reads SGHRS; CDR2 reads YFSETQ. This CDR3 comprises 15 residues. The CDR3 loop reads CASSLRGQVTETQYF. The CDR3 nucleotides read TGCGCCAGCAGCCTACGGGGACAGGTCACAGAGACCCAGTACTTC.

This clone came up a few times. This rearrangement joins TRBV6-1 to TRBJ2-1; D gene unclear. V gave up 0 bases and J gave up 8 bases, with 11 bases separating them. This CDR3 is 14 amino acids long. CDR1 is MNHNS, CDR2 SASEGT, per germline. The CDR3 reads CASSEAGSVDEQFF. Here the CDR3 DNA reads TGTGCCAGCAGTGAAGCGGGAAGTGTTGATGAGCAGTTCTTC.

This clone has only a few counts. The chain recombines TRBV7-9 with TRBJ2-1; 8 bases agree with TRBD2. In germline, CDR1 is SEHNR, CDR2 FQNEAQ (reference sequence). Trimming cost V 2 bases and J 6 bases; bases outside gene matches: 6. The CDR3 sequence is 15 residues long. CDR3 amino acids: CASSLQTSEINEQFF. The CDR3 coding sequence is TGTGCCAGCAGCTTACAGACTAGCGAGATCAATGAGCAGTTCTTC.

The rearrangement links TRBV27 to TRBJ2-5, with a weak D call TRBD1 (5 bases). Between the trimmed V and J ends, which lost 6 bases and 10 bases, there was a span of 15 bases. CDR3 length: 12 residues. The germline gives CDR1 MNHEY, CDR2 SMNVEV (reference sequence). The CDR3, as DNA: TGTGCCAGCAGCTCCGACTGGGGCAGCCAGTACTTC. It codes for CASSSDWGSQYF.

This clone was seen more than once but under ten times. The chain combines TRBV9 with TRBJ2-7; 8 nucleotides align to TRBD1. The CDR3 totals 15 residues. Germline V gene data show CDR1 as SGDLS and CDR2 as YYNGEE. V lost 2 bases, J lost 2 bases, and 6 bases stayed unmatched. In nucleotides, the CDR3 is TGTGCCAGCAGCGTTTCGGGACAGGACACCTACGAGCAGTACTTC. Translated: CASSVSGQDTYEQYF.

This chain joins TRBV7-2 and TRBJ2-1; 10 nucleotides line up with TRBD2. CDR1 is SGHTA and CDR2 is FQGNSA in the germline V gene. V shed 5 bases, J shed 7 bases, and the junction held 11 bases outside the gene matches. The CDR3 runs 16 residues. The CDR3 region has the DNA TGTGCCAGCAGCACTCACCCTAGCGGGAGTGGGAATGAGCAGTTCTTC. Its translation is CASSTHPSGSGNEQFF.

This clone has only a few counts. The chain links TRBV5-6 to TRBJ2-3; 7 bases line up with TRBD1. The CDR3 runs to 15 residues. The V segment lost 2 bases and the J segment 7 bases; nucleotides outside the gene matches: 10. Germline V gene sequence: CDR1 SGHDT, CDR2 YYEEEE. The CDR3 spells CASSLVRTGGNTQYF. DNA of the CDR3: TGTGCCAGCAGCTTAGTTAGGACAGGCGGAAATACGCAGTATTTT.

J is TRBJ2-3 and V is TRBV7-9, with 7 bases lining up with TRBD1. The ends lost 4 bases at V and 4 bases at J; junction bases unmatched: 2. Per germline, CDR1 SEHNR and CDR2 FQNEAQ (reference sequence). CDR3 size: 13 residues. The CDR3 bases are TGTGCCAGCAGCTGGGGGACAGCAGATACGCAGTATTTT. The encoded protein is CASSWGTADTQYF.

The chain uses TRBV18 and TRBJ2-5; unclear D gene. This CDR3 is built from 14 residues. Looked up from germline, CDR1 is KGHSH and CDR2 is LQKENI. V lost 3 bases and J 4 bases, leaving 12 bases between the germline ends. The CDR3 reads CASSPMEIGETQYF. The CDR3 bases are TGTGCCAGCTCACCTATGGAGATCGGAGAGACCCAGTACTTC.

The CDR3 here is CASSYSDRGFRYEQYF. The CDR3 DNA follows: TGTGCCAGCAGTTATTCGGACAGGGGGTTTAGGTACGAGCAGTACTTC. The genes are TRBV7-9 and TRBJ2-5, with 10 bases lining up with TRBD1. The DNA end is more similar to TRBJ2-7, so the J call may be wrong. The germline CDR1 and CDR2 sequences are SEHNR and FQNEAQ (reference sequence). This CDR3 is built from 16 residues.

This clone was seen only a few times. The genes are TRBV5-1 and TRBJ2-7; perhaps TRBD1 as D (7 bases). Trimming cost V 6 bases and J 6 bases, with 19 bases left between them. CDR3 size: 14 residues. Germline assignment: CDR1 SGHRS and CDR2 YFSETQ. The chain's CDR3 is CASTTYSGGLEQYF. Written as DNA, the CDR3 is TGCGCCAGCACAACCTACTCAGGGGGACTCGAGCAGTACTTC.

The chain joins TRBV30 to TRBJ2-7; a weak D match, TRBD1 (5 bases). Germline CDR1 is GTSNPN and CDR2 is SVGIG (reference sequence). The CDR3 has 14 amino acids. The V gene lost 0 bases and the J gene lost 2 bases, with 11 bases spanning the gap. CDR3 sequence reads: CAWSVKGAAYEQYF. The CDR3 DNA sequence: TGTGCCTGGAGTGTAAAAGGGGCTGCCTACGAGCAGTACTTC.

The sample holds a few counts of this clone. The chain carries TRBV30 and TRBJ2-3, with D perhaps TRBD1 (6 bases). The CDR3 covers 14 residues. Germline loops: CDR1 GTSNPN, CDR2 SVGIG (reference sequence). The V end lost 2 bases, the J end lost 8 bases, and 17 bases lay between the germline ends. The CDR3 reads CAWSRARGTATQYF. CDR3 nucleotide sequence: TGTGCCTGGAGTCGAGCGAGGGGGACCGCTACGCAGTATTTT.

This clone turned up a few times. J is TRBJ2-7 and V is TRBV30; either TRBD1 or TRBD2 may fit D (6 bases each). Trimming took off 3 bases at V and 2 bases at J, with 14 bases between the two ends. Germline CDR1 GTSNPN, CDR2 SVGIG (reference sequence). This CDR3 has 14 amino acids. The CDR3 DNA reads TGTGCCTGGAGACGGGGGCCAGGGACCTACGAGCAGTACTTC. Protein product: CAWRRGPGTYEQYF.

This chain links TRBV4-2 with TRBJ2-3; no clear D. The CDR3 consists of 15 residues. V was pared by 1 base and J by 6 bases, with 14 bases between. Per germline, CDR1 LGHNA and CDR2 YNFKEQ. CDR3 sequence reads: CASSQVSSTIDTQYF. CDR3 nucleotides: TGTGCCAGCAGCCAAGTCTCCAGTACTATTGATACGCAGTATTTT.

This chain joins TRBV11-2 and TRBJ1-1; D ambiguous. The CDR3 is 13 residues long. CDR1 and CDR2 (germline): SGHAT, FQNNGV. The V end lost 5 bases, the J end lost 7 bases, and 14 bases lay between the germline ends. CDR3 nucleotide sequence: TGTGCCAGCAGCCGCCCACGGCTCGGTGAAGCTTTCTTT. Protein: CASSRPRLGEAFF.

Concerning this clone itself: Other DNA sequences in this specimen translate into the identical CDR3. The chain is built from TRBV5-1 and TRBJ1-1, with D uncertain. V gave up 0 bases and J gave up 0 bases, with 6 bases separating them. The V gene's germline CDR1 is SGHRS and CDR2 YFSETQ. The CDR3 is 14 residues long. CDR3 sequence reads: CASSLGQMNTEAFF. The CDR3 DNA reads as TGCGCCAGCAGCTTGGGGCAGATGAACACTGAAGCTTTCTTT.

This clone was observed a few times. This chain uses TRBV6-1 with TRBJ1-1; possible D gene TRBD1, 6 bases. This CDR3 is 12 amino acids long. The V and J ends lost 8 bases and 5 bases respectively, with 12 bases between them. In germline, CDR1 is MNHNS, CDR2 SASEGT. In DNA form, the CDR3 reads TGTGCCAGCTCTCAGGGGTGGACTGAAGCTTTCTTT. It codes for CASSQGWTEAFF.

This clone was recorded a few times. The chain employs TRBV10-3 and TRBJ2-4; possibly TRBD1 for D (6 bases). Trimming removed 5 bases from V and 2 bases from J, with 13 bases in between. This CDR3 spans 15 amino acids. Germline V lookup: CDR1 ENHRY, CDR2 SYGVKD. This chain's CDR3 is CAISPGAETKNIQYF. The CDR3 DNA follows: TGTGCCATCAGTCCAGGGGCCGAGACCAAAAACATTCAGTACTTC.

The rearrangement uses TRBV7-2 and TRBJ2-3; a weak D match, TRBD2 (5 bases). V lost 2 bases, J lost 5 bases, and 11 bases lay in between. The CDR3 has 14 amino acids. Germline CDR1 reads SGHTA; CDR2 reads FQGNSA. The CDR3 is CASSLSMAGDTQYF. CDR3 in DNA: TGTGCCAGCAGCTTAAGTATGGCGGGAGATACGCAGTATTTT.

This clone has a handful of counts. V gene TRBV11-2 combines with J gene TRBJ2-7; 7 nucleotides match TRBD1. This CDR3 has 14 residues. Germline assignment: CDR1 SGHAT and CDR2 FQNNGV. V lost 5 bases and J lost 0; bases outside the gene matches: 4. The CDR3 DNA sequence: TGTGCCAGCAGCCAGGGACAGAGCTCCTACGAGCAGTACTTC. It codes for CASSQGQSSYEQYF.

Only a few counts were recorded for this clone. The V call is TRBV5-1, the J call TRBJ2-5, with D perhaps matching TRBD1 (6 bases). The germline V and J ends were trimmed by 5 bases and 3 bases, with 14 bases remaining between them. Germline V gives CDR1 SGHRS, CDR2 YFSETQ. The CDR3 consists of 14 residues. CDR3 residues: CASSQQGVEETQYF. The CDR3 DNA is TGCGCCAGCAGTCAACAGGGAGTCGAAGAGACCCAGTACTTC.